This T cell receptor beta chain was recovered during a study of T-cell reconstitution after alpha-beta-depleted transplantation in children. The table lists this clonotype with many counts. The CDR3 contains 16 residues. V gave up 2 bases and J gave up 13 bases; unmatched junction bases: 16. The TCRbeta library was prepared with unique molecular identifiers. TCRdb redid the calling of the PCR reads with MiXCR, one entry per CDR3 protein. The data contain fewer than 90,000 distinct CDR3 sequences, 6% to 8.5% of them singletons. This TCR came from a human donor who donated a stem cell graft to a child with acute lymphoblastic leukemia. The sequences come from PBMCs from the stem cell graft donor, collected from the stem cell graft. The chain joins TRBV12-3 or TRBV12-4 to TRBJ2-1, with 8 bases that match TRBD2. CDR3 region: CASSLRRGERGSLQFF. The CDR3 DNA sequence: TGTGCCAGCAGTTTACGGAGAGGGGAGCGGGGGTCCCTACAGTTCTTC.